Following are 22 T cell receptor beta chains from one sample sequenced in a study of T cell repertoires in cytomegalovirus infection. TCRdb re-called the reads with MiXCR, one entry per CDR3 protein. The sample yields approximately 910,000 distinct CDR3 sequences, roughly 31% seen once. No antigens are known for them. Source: cultured CD8+ T cells from PBMCs, taken from culture after CMV antigen stimulation. All receptors come from a human donor in good health (CMV status not recorded). Some clones in this sample may be carry-over from other donors' samples.

This chain uses TRBV27 with TRBJ1-6; D unresolved. The CDR3 covers 16 residues. Trimming removed 2 bases at V and 0 bases at J, with 8 bases between. The germline CDR1 and CDR2 sequences are MNHEY and SMNVEV (reference sequence). The CDR3 DNA reads as TGTGCCAGCAGTTTAAGGGAAGGCTCCTATAATTCACCCCTCCACTTT. It yields the protein CASSLREGSYNSPLHF.

V usage is TRBV6-5 and J usage is TRBJ1-1; 8 bases line up with TRBD1. This CDR3 comprises 14 residues. Trimming cost V 3 bases and J 5 bases; bases outside gene matches: 5. Germline V lookup: CDR1 MNHEY, CDR2 SVGAGI. CDR3 nucleotide sequence: TGTGCCAGCAGTTATCAGGGGGCGCAAACTGAAGCTTTCTTT. Protein: CASSYQGAQTEAFF.

This chain uses TRBV28 with TRBJ2-1; possibly TRBD2 for D (7 bases). CDR1 is MDHEN and CDR2 is SYDVKM in the germline V gene. Trimming left V 4 bases short and J 4 bases short, with 14 bases between. The CDR3 is made up of 15 amino acids. The CDR3 spells CASSSGGSVYNEQFF. The CDR3, as DNA: TGTGCCAGCAGTTCGGGGGGCTCGGTTTACAATGAGCAGTTCTTC.

To note about this clonotype: The junction shows a germline mismatch at one end, possibly a read error. The genes are TRBV10-3 and TRBJ1-4; D is uncertain. The CDR3 spans 15 residues. Germline-derived CDR1 and CDR2 are ENHRY and SYGVKD. The CDR3 loop reads CAISESRAINEKLFF. The CDR3 DNA is TGTGCCATCAGCGAGTCGAGGGCCATTAATGAAAAACTGTTTTTT.

The chain recombines TRBV7-9 with TRBJ1-1, with D perhaps TRBD1 (6 bases). Per germline, CDR1 SEHNR and CDR2 FQNEAQ (reference sequence). Deletions cut 1 base from V and 10 bases from J, with 10 bases between. CDR3 length: 12 amino acids. In nucleotides, the CDR3 is TGTGCCAGCAGCTTAGGGGGGCGGGCAGCTTTCTTT. Translated: CASSLGGRAAFF.

This clonotype was seen a few times. J is TRBJ2-1 and V is TRBV7-6; 7 nucleotides match TRBD2. V dropped 5 bases and J dropped 2; count of bases not matched to a gene: 6. CDR1 and CDR2 (germline): SGHVS, FNYEAQ. The CDR3 runs to 15 residues. DNA for the CDR3: TGTGCCAGCAGCACCCGGGGGGACCCCTACAATGAGCAGTTCTTC. Translating gives CASSTRGDPYNEQFF.

The table lists this clonotype with a few counts. The chain couples TRBV20-1 to TRBJ2-7; 9 bases fit TRBD1. Germline CDR1 DFQATT, CDR2 SNEGSKA (reference sequence). The CDR3 has 14 residues. The trim removed 6 bases at V and 4 bases at J, leaving 10 bases unmatched. CDR3 in DNA: TGCAGTGCAAACCCGTCGGGACAGGGTTACGAGCAGTACTTC. It specifies CSANPSGQGYEQYF.

V gene TRBV10-3 combines with J gene TRBJ1-4; D is possibly TRBD1 (6 bases). Looked up from germline, CDR1 is ENHRY and CDR2 is SYGVKD. The V end lost 11 bases, the J end lost 1 base, and 17 bases lay between the germline ends. The CDR3 loop spans 15 amino acids. The DNA for the CDR3 is TGTGCCGCCGTGGAAGGAGGGGGAACTAATGAAAAACTGTTTTTT. It translates to CAAVEGGGTNEKLFF.

The chain employs TRBV5-1 and TRBJ1-1; the D gene is possibly TRBD1 (5 bases). Trimming shortened V by 4 bases and J by 0 bases, and 10 bases separated the two germline ends. The V gene's germline CDR1 is SGHRS and CDR2 YFSETQ. The CDR3 length is 14 residues. The CDR3 bases are TGCGCCAGCAGCGGGGACTTACTGAACACTGAAGCTTTCTTT. Its protein product is CASSGDLLNTEAFF. Complete variable domain (other parts from reference TRBV5-1 and TRBJ1-1): KAGVTQTPRYLIKTRGQQVTLSCSPISGHRSVSWYQQTPGQGLQFLFEYFSETQRNKGNFPGRFSGRQFSNSRSEMNVSTLELGDSALYLCASSGDLLNTEAFFGQGTRLTVV.

The chain combines TRBV14 with TRBJ2-5, with 8 bases lining up with TRBD1. The V and J ends lost 5 bases and 5 bases, in that order; junction bases with no gene match: 10. Looked up from germline, CDR1 is SGHDN and CDR2 is FVKESK. This CDR3 is 15 amino acids long. Here the CDR3 reads CASSVRQGREETQYF. For the CDR3, the DNA is TGTGCCAGCAGCGTACGACAGGGGCGAGAGGAGACCCAGTACTTC.

The CDR3 bases are TGTGCCAGCAGCTTAATCGCGGGGGCACTAAACTATGGCTACACCTTC. Translation: CASSLIAGALNYGYTF. V usage is TRBV7-3 and J usage is TRBJ1-2; TRBD1 is a possible D gene (6 bases). Trimming pared 1 base from V and 2 bases from J, leaving 14 bases between. This CDR3 has 16 residues. CDR1 is SGHTA, CDR2 FQGTGA, per germline. The full variable domain, in which reference TRBV7-3 and TRBJ1-2 provide the parts outside the CDR3, is GAGVSQTPSNKVTEKGKYVELRCDPISGHTALYWYRQSLGQGPEFLIYFQGTGAADDSGLPNDRFFAVRPEGSVSTLKIQRTERGDSAVYLCASSLIAGALNYGYTFGSGTRLTVV.

This rearrangement joins TRBV7-6 to TRBJ2-7, with D tentatively TRBD1 (6 bases). The CDR3 totals 14 residues. The germline gives CDR1 SGHVS, CDR2 FNYEAQ. V lost 2 bases and J 5 bases, leaving 13 bases between the germline ends. The CDR3 loop reads CASSLTPGTNEQYF. The CDR3 DNA reads TGTGCCAGCAGCTTAACGCCAGGGACAAACGAGCAGTACTTC.

This clonotype was counted between two and nine times. The chain links TRBV7-2 to TRBJ1-4, with 12 bases lining up with TRBD1. J lost 5 bases, V lost 2 bases, and 9 bases had no gene match. The germline V gene encodes CDR1 SGHTA and CDR2 FQGNSA. The CDR3 covers 18 residues. The CDR3 reads CASSLRGTGGVLNEKLFF. The CDR3 region has the DNA TGTGCCAGCAGCTTACGAGGGACAGGGGGCGTCTTAAATGAAAAACTGTTTTTT.

This chain uses TRBV12-5 with TRBJ1-4; D gene uncertain. From germline, CDR1 is LGHNT and CDR2 FRNRAP. V was clipped by 4 bases and J by 10 bases, with 10 bases between them. The CDR3 covers 12 residues. CDR3 bases: TGTGCTAGTGGTTGGAATCCGGGAAAACTGTTTTTT. Its translation is CASGWNPGKLFF.

This clonotype turned up a few times. The chain recombines TRBV6-6 with TRBJ2-6; 10 bases map to TRBD1. The trim removed 7 bases at V and 0 bases at J, leaving 12 bases unmatched. This CDR3 region has 19 residues. The V gene's germline CDR1 is MNHNY and CDR2 SVGAGI (reference sequence). CDR3 residues: CASTLSFGQGDSGANVLTF. As DNA, the CDR3 is TGTGCCAGCACCTTAAGCTTTGGACAGGGGGACTCTGGGGCCAACGTCCTGACTTTC.

The chain carries TRBV4-1 and TRBJ2-7; 7 bases line up with TRBD2. With 1 base clipped from V and 7 bases from J, the junction kept 10 bases outside the gene matches. The germline gives CDR1 MGHRA, CDR2 YSYEKL. This CDR3 has 15 residues. CDR3 loop: CASSQVTGTGGEQYF. The CDR3 DNA is TGCGCCAGCAGCCAAGTCACCGGGACCGGGGGGGAGCAGTACTTC.

The gene calls are TRBV27 and TRBJ1-1; D not certain. The CDR3 contains 14 residues. V lost 7 bases and J 0 bases, leaving 12 bases between the germline ends. CDR1 is MNHEY, CDR2 SMNVEV, per germline (reference sequence). CDR3 region: CASTTAGVNTEAFF. CDR3 nucleotides: TGTGCCAGCACAACGGCAGGAGTGAACACTGAAGCTTTCTTT.

The chain has TRBV5-4 and TRBJ1-1; 9 bases agree with TRBD1. Germline trimming cut 6 bases from V and 5 bases from J; bases unmatched to any gene: 5. CDR1 and CDR2 from the germline V gene are SGHNT and YYREEE (reference sequence). The CDR3 loop spans 13 amino acids. The CDR3 DNA follows: TGTGCCAGCACCAGGACAGGGGAAACTGAAGCTTTCTTT. Translating gives CASTRTGETEAFF.

This clonotype is a singleton in its sample. V is TRBV19 and J is TRBJ2-3; 14 bases fit TRBD2. V shed 4 bases and J 2 bases; nucleotides not matched to a gene: 5. CDR1 LNHDA and CDR2 SQIVND come from the germline V gene (reference sequence). CDR3 length: 17 residues. The DNA of the CDR3 is TGTGCCAGTAGTAGAAGGACTAGCGGGGGGTTCACAGATACGCAGTATTTT. Protein: CASSRRTSGGFTDTQYF.

The sample holds many counts of this clonotype. The gene calls are TRBV7-9 and TRBJ1-2; possibly TRBD1 for D (5 bases). The ends were cut back, 7 bases at V and 4 bases at J, with 13 bases in the middle. The germline V gene has CDR1 SEHNR and CDR2 FQNEAQ (reference sequence). The length of the CDR3 is 13 residues. The CDR3, as DNA: TGTGCCAGCACAGCCGGGGGAGGCTATGGCTACACCTTC. Translation: CASTAGGGYGYTF.

This clonotype turned up a few times. The chain uses TRBV28 and TRBJ1-2; weak D call: TRBD1 (5 bases). CDR3 length: 15 amino acids. The V end was cut by 5 bases, the J end by 0 bases, with 13 bases between. CDR1 is MDHEN, CDR2 SYDVKM, per germline. The DNA of the CDR3 is TGTGCCAGCAGTACGAGGACACCGACTAACTATGGCTACACCTTC. Its translation is CASSTRTPTNYGYTF.

V usage is TRBV6-5 and J usage is TRBJ1-5, with D tentatively TRBD1 (5 bases). Germline V lookup: CDR1 MNHEY, CDR2 SVGAGI. V lost 0 bases to trimming and J lost 7 bases, with 10 bases between them. This CDR3 contains 14 residues. CDR3 sequence: CASSYSGVSQPQHF. In DNA form, the CDR3 reads TGTGCCAGCAGTTACTCAGGGGTGAGCCAGCCCCAGCATTTT.